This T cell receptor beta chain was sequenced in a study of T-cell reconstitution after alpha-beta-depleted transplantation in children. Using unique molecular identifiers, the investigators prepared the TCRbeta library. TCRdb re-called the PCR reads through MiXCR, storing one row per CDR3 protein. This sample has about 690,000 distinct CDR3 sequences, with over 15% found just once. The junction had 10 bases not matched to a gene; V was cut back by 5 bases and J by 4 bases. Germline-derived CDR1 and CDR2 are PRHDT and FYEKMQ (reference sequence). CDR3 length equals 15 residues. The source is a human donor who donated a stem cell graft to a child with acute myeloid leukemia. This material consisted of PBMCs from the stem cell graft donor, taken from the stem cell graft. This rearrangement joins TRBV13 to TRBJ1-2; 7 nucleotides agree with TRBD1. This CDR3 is CASSPKTGFLYGYTF. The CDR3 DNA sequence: TGTGCCAGCAGCCCTAAGACAGGGTTTCTCTATGGCTACACCTTC. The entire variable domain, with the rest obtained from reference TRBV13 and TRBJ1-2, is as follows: AAGVIQSPRHLIKEKRETATLKCYPIPRHDTVYWYQQGPGQDPQFLISFYEKMQSDKGSIPDRFSAQQFSDYHSELNMSSLELGDSALYFCASSPKTGFLYGYTFGSGTRLTVV.